Listed below are T cell receptor beta chains from one sample, sequenced in a study of blood T cell repertoires in COVID-19. Only in-frame clones appear in the TCRdb table, and some are missing; sequencing was by immunoSEQ multiplex PCR. The sample has about 250,000 clones, about 88% seen once. The sequenced sample consisted of peripheral blood. These receptors originate from a woman aged 40 to 50 who had recovered from COVID-19. CDR3s include the opening cysteine and the closing phenylalanine or tryptophan. The D gene is left open where the match is weak. The size entry is marked missing in some rows and otherwise reads once, few, many or a size class.

>17|TRBJ2-4|TRBD1|TRBV19|NA
CASSDGQGVIAKNIQYF
TGTGCCAGTAGCGACGGACAGGGGGTCATAGCCAAAAACATTCAGTACTTC
>15|TRBJ2-1|TRBD2|TRBV27|NA
CASSSAGGPFGEQFF
TGTGCCAGCAGCTCCGCGGGGGGGCCTTTCGGTGAGCAGTTCTTC
>14|TRBJ2-1|TRBD2|TRBV20-1|once
CSASAGGPVNEQFF
TGCAGTGCTAGTGCGGGGGGGCCAGTCAATGAGCAGTTCTTC
>15|TRBJ1-5|NA|TRBV7-8|NA
CASSSGHDGYQPQHF
TGTGCCAGCAGCTCGGGTCACGATGGGTATCAGCCCCAGCATTTT
>12|TRBJ2-7|NA|TRBV28|once
CASSLSPRGQYF
TGTGCCAGCAGTTTATCCCCCAGGGGGCAGTACTTC
>14|TRBJ1-4|TRBD1|TRBV5-1|NA
CASSLRTGNEKLFF
TGCGCCAGCAGCTTAAGGACAGGGAATGAAAAACTGTTTTTT
>17|TRBJ2-1|TRBD2|TRBV7-2|NA
CASSLDSSGGAYNEQFF
TGTGCCAGCAGCTTAGATAGTAGCGGGGGGGCCTACAATGAGCAGTTCTTC
>15|TRBJ1-6|NA|TRBV7-2|NA
CASSSVLLLESPLHF
TGTGCCAGCAGCTCCGTACTGCTCTTGGAGTCACCCCTCCACTTT
>16|TRBJ2-1|NA|TRBV5-1|NA
CASSLTRRASYNEQFF
TGCGCCAGCAGCTTGACACGGAGAGCCTCCTACAATGAGCAGTTCTTC
>15|TRBJ2-2|TRBD2|TRBV5-4|NA
CASSFQAGGDGELFF
TGTGCCAGCAGCTTTCAAGCGGGAGGTGACGGGGAGCTGTTTTTT
>17|TRBJ1-3|NA|TRBV15|NA
CATSRGQGPRSGNTIYF
TGTGCCACCAGCAGAGGGCAGGGTCCACGCTCTGGAAACACCATATATTTT
>17|TRBJ2-5|TRBD2|TRBV2|NA
CASSEDGEGMWLETQYF
TGTGCCAGCAGTGAAGACGGGGAGGGGATGTGGTTAGAGACCCAGTACTTC
>15|TRBJ2-7|NA|TRBV7-2|NA
CASSPEAVGGLAEYF
TGTGCCAGCAGCCCCGAGGCGGTGGGAGGCCTAGCAGAGTACTTC